Each of the 30 T cell receptor beta chains below was sequenced from the same sample in a study of tumor-infiltrating lymphocytes in oesophageal squamous cell carcinoma (dated by TCRdb to 2015 to 2016). Library creation used PCR. The sequencing machine was an Illumina HiSeq 2000. Clones were called with MiXCR by TCRdb after fastp trimmed the public reads at Q25, and only in-frame beta chains were retained. Identical CDR3 proteins give one entry, which carries the most common genes and DNA. The sample profile shows about 12,000 distinct CDR3 sequences; roughly half of them were found once. Around a quarter of the sample is held by the ten biggest clonotypes. Source material: esophageal tumor tissue. The receptors stem from a male donor with esophageal squamous cell carcinoma.

This clonotype was found many times. Just one base apart from a much larger clone, this may be a read error. This chain uses TRBV11-3 with TRBJ2-5; D is unresolved. There are 14 residues in the CDR3. V was trimmed by 5 bases and J by 11 bases, leaving 21 bases between them. The germline CDR1 and CDR2 sequences are SGHNT and YENEEA. CDR3 sequence: CASSPSAVVNEQYF. DNA for the CDR3: TGTGCCAGCAGCCCATCAGCCGTGGTAAATGAGCAGTACTTC. Looking up the rest from reference TRBV11-3 and TRBJ2-5 gives the full variable domain: EAGVVQSPRYKIIEKKQPVAFWCNPISGHNTLYWYLQNLGQGPELLIRYENEEAVDDSQLPKDRFSAERLKGVDSTLKIQPAELGDSAVYLCASSPSAVVNEQYFGPGTRLLVL.

For this clonotype: The CDR3 does not close with the conserved phenylalanine or tryptophan, likely indicating a read error. This rearrangement joins TRBV12-3 or TRBV12-4 to TRBJ2-1; 11 bases are shared with TRBD2. This CDR3 has 15 residues. With V trimmed by 4 bases and J by 5 bases, 4 bases remained unmatched. Here the CDR3 DNA reads TGTGCCAGCAGTTCCGGGACTAGCGGAGACAATGAGCAGTTCTTA. It translates to CASSSGTSGDNEQFL.

The chain is built from TRBV7-2 and TRBJ1-5; 8 bases align to TRBD1. The V segment lost 4 bases and the J segment 2 bases; nucleotides outside the gene matches: 10. This CDR3 is 17 amino acids long. Germline V CDR1 and CDR2: SGHTA, FQGNSA. Here the CDR3 DNA reads TGTGCCAGCAGCTCCACCGGACAGGGCTTAGGCAATCAGCCCCAGCATTTT. This codes for CASSSTGQGLGNQPQHF. Full variable domain (rest looked up from reference TRBV7-2 and TRBJ1-5): GAGVSQSPSNKVTEKGKDVELRCDPISGHTALYWYRQSLGQGLEFLIYFQGNSAPDKSGLPSDRFSAERTGGSVSTLTIQRTQQEDSAVYLCASSSTGQGLGNQPQHFGDGTRLSIL.

By proportion, this clonotype is medium-sized. The chain is built from TRBV6-4 and TRBJ2-4, with a possible D match to TRBD1 (6 bases). The CDR3 sequence is 14 residues long. Per the germline V gene, CDR1 is MRHNA and CDR2 is SNTAGT. V lost 6 bases to trimming and J lost 8 bases, with 17 bases between them. The CDR3 bases are TGTGCCAGCAGCCCCTCGACAGGCTCGCACATTCAGTACTTC. It encodes CASSPSTGSHIQYF.

The chain couples TRBV7-2 to TRBJ2-3, with 9 bases aligning to TRBD1. Trimming cost V 5 bases and J 4 bases; bases outside gene matches: 4. The CDR3 is 14 residues long. The germline gives CDR1 SGHTA, CDR2 FQGNSA. CDR3 sequence: CASSHRTGADTQYF. The CDR3 region has the DNA TGTGCCAGCAGCCACCGGACAGGGGCAGATACGCAGTATTTT.

There are many counts of this clonotype. This chain connects TRBV28 to TRBJ2-7; D is possibly TRBD1 (5 bases). The CDR3 runs 15 residues. The V gene lost 3 bases and the J gene lost 7 bases, with 19 bases spanning the gap. The germline CDR1 and CDR2 sequences are MDHEN and SYDVKM. CDR3 residues: CASSFRQGGYNEQYF. The CDR3 bases are TGTGCCAGCAGTTTCCGGCAGGGTGGCTACAATGAGCAGTACTTC.

In its sample, this clonotype was seen many times. This sequence joins TRBV7-9 and TRBJ1-2; TRBD1 aligns across 10 bases. V was pared by 8 bases and J by 2 bases, with 2 bases of the junction left unmatched. CDR3 size: 13 residues. The V gene's germline CDR1 is SEHNR and CDR2 FQNEAQ (reference sequence). The CDR3 spells CASGQGGNYGYTF. DNA of the CDR3: TGTGCCAGCGGACAGGGGGGAAACTATGGCTACACCTTC. The entire variable domain, with the rest obtained from reference TRBV7-9 and TRBJ1-2, is as follows: DTGVSQNPRHKITKRGQNVTFRCDPISEHNRLYWYRQTLGQGPEFLTYFQNEAQLEKSRLLSDRFSAERPKGSFSTLEIQRTEQGDSAMYLCASGQGGNYGYTFGSGTRLTVV.

This clonotype was seen many times. Possible read error: a much larger clone is one base away. The V gene is TRBV19, the J gene TRBJ2-7, with D hard to call. Looked up from germline, CDR1 is LNHDA and CDR2 is SQIVND (reference sequence). The CDR3 runs 13 residues. The ends were cut back, 5 bases at V and 7 bases at J, with 15 bases in the middle. The CDR3 spells CASSFRADNEQYF. DNA for the CDR3: TGTGCCAGTAGTTTCCGGGCTGACAATGAGCAGTACTTC.

The chain links TRBV7-6 to TRBJ2-1, with D perhaps TRBD1 or TRBD2 (5 bases each). The J call is uncertain, as TRBJ2-7 better fits the DNA end. This CDR3 contains 12 residues. Per germline, CDR1 SGHVS and CDR2 FNYEAQ. CDR3 bases: TGTGCCAGCAGCTCCGGGACGGTCGAGCAGTACTTC. Translation: CASSSGTVEQYF.

CDR3 nucleotide sequence: TGTGCCAGCAGCTTGGGGACTAGCGACCCCCAAGAGACCCAGTACTTC. Protein sequence: CASSLGTSDPQETQYF. The chain recombines TRBV7-6 with TRBJ2-5; TRBD2 aligns across 10 bases. The ends lost 3 bases at V and 1 base at J; junction bases unmatched: 5. CDR3 length equals 16 residues. CDR1 and CDR2 from the germline V gene are SGHVS and FNYEAQ.

V usage is TRBV27 and J usage is TRBJ2-7; D gene unclear. This CDR3 has 10 amino acids. V lost 5 bases to trimming and J lost 4 bases, with 3 bases between them. CDR1 is MNHEY, CDR2 SMNVEV, per germline (reference sequence). DNA for the CDR3: TGTGCCAGCAGTCGTTACGAGCAGTACTTC. Its protein product is CASSRYEQYF.

Concerning this clonotype itself: This may be a read error: a much more frequent sequence differs by one nucleotide. The CDR3 DNA reads as TGTGCCAGCAGCCAAAGGACTAGCGGTGGAGTGCAGTACTTC. As protein: CASSQRTSGGVQYF. The genes are TRBV4-2 and TRBJ2-4, with 10 bases identical to TRBD2. J was trimmed by 13 bases and V by 2 bases; bases with no gene match: 8. The length of the CDR3 is 14 residues. Germline V gives CDR1 LGHNA, CDR2 YNFKEQ.

This chain joins TRBV7-3 and TRBJ2-7; D is undetermined. Germline-derived CDR1 and CDR2 are SGHTA and FQGTGA. This CDR3 has 13 amino acids. V lost 1 base, J lost 7 bases, and 11 bases lay in between. CDR3 loop: CASSLNYGNEQYF. In DNA form, the CDR3 reads TGTGCCAGCAGCTTAAATTATGGGAATGAGCAGTACTTC.

This clonotype was seen many times. J is TRBJ2-7 and V is TRBV20-1; D gene unclear. The CDR3 is 15 residues long. The germline CDR1 and CDR2 sequences are DFQATT and SNEGSKA (reference sequence). Trimming took 0 bases from V and 0 from J, leaving 12 bases between them. DNA for the CDR3: TGCAGTGCTAGAGATAACTACCAACCCTCCTACGAGCAGTACTTC. Amino acids: CSARDNYQPSYEQYF.

With respect to this clonotype: This may be a read error, as it is one base from a much larger clone. This chain connects TRBV5-1 to TRBJ2-2; 10 bases are a match to TRBD1. V trimming: 3 bases; J trimming: 6 bases; junction bases outside the gene matches: 8. Germline CDR1 and CDR2: SGHRS and YFSETQ. CDR3 length: 16 amino acids. In DNA form, the CDR3 reads TGCGCCAGCAGCTACGGGACAGGGGTGGCTGCCGGGGAGCTGTTTTTT. This sequence encodes CASSYGTGVAAGELFF.

This clonotype is classed as large. Here the CDR3 DNA reads TGTGCCAGCAGCTCGATGGCAGCCAACGTCCTGACTTTC. As protein: CASSSMAANVLTF. This chain links TRBV7-6 with TRBJ2-6, with D unclear. Germline V lookup: CDR1 SGHVS, CDR2 FNYEAQ. CDR3 length: 13 amino acids. V was clipped by 4 bases and J by 7 bases, with 8 bases between them.

This clonotype was counted many times. The rearrangement links TRBV3-1 to TRBJ2-3; 8 nucleotides line up with TRBD1. This CDR3 contains 16 residues. The V gene's germline CDR1 is LGHDT and CDR2 YNNKEL (reference sequence). Trimming cost V 1 base and J 1 base; bases outside gene matches: 4. Written as DNA, the CDR3 is TGTGCCAGCAGCCAAGCGGCAGGGGGCGGCACAGATACGCAGTATTTT. Translating it yields CASSQAAGGGTDTQYF.

The V gene is TRBV7-6, the J gene TRBJ1-5, with D hard to call. The V gene lost 3 bases and the J gene lost 5 bases, with 14 bases spanning the gap. This CDR3 has 15 amino acids. Germline-derived CDR1 and CDR2 are SGHVS and FNYEAQ. The CDR3 region is CASSFGGLADQPQHF. The CDR3 DNA sequence: TGTGCCAGCAGCTTCGGTGGGCTCGCCGATCAGCCCCAGCATTTT.

In its sample, this clonotype was seen a few times. CDR3 in amino acids: CASSLARDNEQFF. The CDR3 DNA follows: TGTGCCAGCAGCTTAGCCAGGGACAATGAGCAGTTCTTC. The chain uses TRBV7-3 and TRBJ2-7; perhaps TRBD1 as D (5 bases). The J call could be wrong; TRBJ2-1 is a better fit for the DNA end. Germline CDR1 reads SGHTA; CDR2 reads FQGTGA. The CDR3 loop spans 13 amino acids.

The chain links TRBV24-1 to TRBJ2-1; no definite D call. CDR3 size: 12 residues. V was pared by 9 bases and J by 6 bases, with 11 bases between. CDR1 is KGHDR and CDR2 is SFDVKD in the germline V gene. The CDR3: CATGKGANEQFF. As DNA, the CDR3 is TGTGCCACCGGGAAGGGTGCCAATGAGCAGTTCTTC.

J is TRBJ2-5 and V is TRBV7-3, with 13 bases lining up with TRBD2. The J call may be mistaken, given a closer DNA end match to TRBJ2-1. The CDR3 totals 15 residues. The germline V gene has CDR1 SGHTA and CDR2 FQGTGA. CDR3 in DNA: TGTGCCAGCAGCTTCACTAGCGGGAGGGCCCATGAGCAGTTCTTC. Amino acid sequence: CASSFTSGRAHEQFF.

This clonotype was detected many times. This sequence joins TRBV5-1 and TRBJ2-3; weak D call: TRBD1 (5 bases). V lost 0 bases, J lost 4 bases, and 9 bases lay in between. The CDR3 covers 14 residues. Germline V gives CDR1 SGHRS, CDR2 YFSETQ. The CDR3 here is CASSLVGHPDTQYF. CDR3 sequence (DNA): TGCGCCAGCAGCTTGGTAGGACACCCAGATACGCAGTATTTT.

This clonotype was detected only a few times. The genes are TRBV7-2 and TRBJ2-1; D is perhaps TRBD2 (6 bases). Germline loops: CDR1 SGHTA, CDR2 FQGNSA. V was cut by 0 bases and J by 2 bases, with 11 bases left in between. There are 16 residues in the CDR3. The CDR3 protein is CASSLANSGTYNEQFF. DNA of the CDR3: TGTGCCAGCAGCTTAGCGAATAGCGGAACCTACAATGAGCAGTTCTTC.

For this clonotype: One end of the junction does not line up with germline, which may come from a read error. This sequence joins TRBV7-7 and TRBJ2-3; TRBD2 matches 8 bases. Germline CDR1 SSHAT, CDR2 FNYEAQ (reference sequence). This CDR3 comprises 15 residues. The CDR3 sequence: CASSLTGGPVDTQYF. CDR3 DNA sequence: TGTGCTAGCAGCTTGACGGGAGGGCCCGTAGATACGCAGTATTTT.

Concerning this clonotype: The DNA is omitted, as the CDR3 cannot be located on it reliably, and the CDR3 follows TCRdb's listing. The chain employs TRBV6-1 and TRBJ2-6; the D call TRBD1 from the table was never checked on the DNA. The CDR3 is 16 amino acids in total, end residues counted. The germline gives CDR1 MNHNS, CDR2 SASEGT. CDR3 sequence: CASSAPTGDIGLHLRF.

This chain joins TRBV12-3 or TRBV12-4 and TRBJ2-5; D remains unclear. The DNA end favors TRBJ2-7, so the J call may be wrong. This CDR3 region has 13 residues. In DNA, the CDR3 is TGTGCCAGCAGTTTTGAGTGGGCCTACGAGCAGTACTTC. The encoded protein is CASSFEWAYEQYF.

With regard to this clonotype: A read error may account for a junction end that differs from germline. The chain couples TRBV6-2 or TRBV6-3 to TRBJ2-1; D is unclear. This CDR3 has 14 amino acids. The germline CDR1 and CDR2 sequences are MNHEY and SVGEGT. The CDR3 coding sequence is TGTGCCAGCAGTGAAGTCCCCACCGATTCACCCCTCCACTTC. It specifies CASSEVPTDSPLHF.

This clonotype was seen ten or more times. The chain is built from TRBV5-6 and TRBJ2-4, with D tentatively TRBD1 (5 bases). The V gene's germline CDR1 is SGHDT and CDR2 YYEEEE. CDR3 size: 16 residues. V lost 2 bases and J 0 bases, leaving 12 bases between the germline ends. Here the CDR3 DNA reads TGTGCCAGCAGCTTTTCAGGGCCAATAGCCAAAAACATTCAGTACTTC. Its protein product is CASSFSGPIAKNIQYF. The whole variable domain, remainder taken from reference TRBV5-6 and TRBJ2-4, is DAGVTQSPTHLIKTRGQQVTLRCSPKSGHDTVSWYQQALGQGPQFIFQYYEEEERQRGNFPDRFSGHQFPNYSSELNVNALLLGDSALYLCASSFSGPIAKNIQYFGAGTRLSVL.

This chain links TRBV2 with TRBJ2-1; 10 bases line up with TRBD2. The J call may not be correct, given that the DNA end is closer to TRBJ2-7. Looked up from germline, CDR1 is SNHLY and CDR2 is FYNNEI. The CDR3 runs to 15 residues. CDR3 nucleotide sequence: TGTGCCAGCAGGCCCTCTAGCGGGAGCCGGACCGAGCAGTACTTC. This translates into CASRPSSGSRTEQYF.

By share, this clonotype counts as medium-sized. The chain uses TRBV12-3 or TRBV12-4 and TRBJ1-1; TRBD1 matches at 9 bases. The CDR3 loop spans 14 amino acids. V shed 5 bases, J shed 3 bases, and the junction held 4 bases outside the gene matches. In DNA, the CDR3 is TGTGCCAGCAGTAAACAGGGGGCGTACACTGAAGCTTTCTTT. Protein product: CASSKQGAYTEAFF.